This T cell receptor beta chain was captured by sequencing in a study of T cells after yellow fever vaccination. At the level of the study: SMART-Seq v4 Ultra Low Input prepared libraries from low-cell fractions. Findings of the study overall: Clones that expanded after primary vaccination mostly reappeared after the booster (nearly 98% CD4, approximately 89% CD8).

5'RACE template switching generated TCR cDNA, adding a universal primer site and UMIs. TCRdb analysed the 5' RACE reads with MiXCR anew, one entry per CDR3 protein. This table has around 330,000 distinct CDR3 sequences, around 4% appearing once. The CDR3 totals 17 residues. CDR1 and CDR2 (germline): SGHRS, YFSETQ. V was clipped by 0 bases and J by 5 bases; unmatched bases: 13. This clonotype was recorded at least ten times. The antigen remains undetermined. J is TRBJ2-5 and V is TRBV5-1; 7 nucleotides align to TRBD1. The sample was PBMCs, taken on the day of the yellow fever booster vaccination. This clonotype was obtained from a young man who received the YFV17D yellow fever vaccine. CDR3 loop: CASSLGDRTAVGETQYF. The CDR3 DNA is TGCGCCAGCAGCTTGGGGGACAGAACGGCCGTAGGGGAGACCCAGTACTTC.